The clone carrying this T cell receptor (beta chain) was picked up a small number of times. The antigen is not known. This entry is derived from a study of post-analysis software for immune sequencing data. For the study at large: Courses of disease covered relapsing-remitting, secondary progressive and progressive-relapsing multiple sclerosis.

There are 17 residues in the CDR3. Trimming at V came to 5 bases and at J to 0 bases, leaving 5 bases not matched to a gene. Germline V gene sequence: CDR1 SGHTA, CDR2 FQGNSA. Study-wide findings and caveats: Controls had lower frequencies than patients of roughly five TRBV segments, which included TRBV5-6, TRBV5-1 and TRBV20-1. Diversity measured as normalized Chao1 was significantly lower in multiple sclerosis patients than in controls.

Included in the TCR beta cDNA libraries were unique molecular identifiers. The T cell input of roughly 0.9 to 10 million gave a few hundred thousand cDNA molecules. TCRdb re-analysed the PCR reads in MiXCR, keeping a single row per CDR3 protein. The sample has 700,000 to 800,000 distinct CDR3 sequences; just under 30% are singletons. V gene TRBV7-2 combines with J gene TRBJ2-5, with 14 bases matching TRBD2. The TCR originated in a girl aged 10 to 17 with multiple sclerosis. The sequenced sample consisted of blood. The CDR3 coding sequence is TGTGCCAGCAGCCAGGGACTAGCGGGAGTACACCAAGAGACCCAGTACTTC. Its translation: CASSQGLAGVHQETQYF. The full variable domain, rest sourced from reference TRBV7-2 and TRBJ2-5, is GAGVSQSPSNKVTEKGKDVELRCDPISGHTALYWYRQSLGQGLEFLIYFQGNSAPDKSGLPSDRFSAERTGGSVSTLTIQRTQQEDSAVYLCASSQGLAGVHQETQYFGPGTRLLVL.